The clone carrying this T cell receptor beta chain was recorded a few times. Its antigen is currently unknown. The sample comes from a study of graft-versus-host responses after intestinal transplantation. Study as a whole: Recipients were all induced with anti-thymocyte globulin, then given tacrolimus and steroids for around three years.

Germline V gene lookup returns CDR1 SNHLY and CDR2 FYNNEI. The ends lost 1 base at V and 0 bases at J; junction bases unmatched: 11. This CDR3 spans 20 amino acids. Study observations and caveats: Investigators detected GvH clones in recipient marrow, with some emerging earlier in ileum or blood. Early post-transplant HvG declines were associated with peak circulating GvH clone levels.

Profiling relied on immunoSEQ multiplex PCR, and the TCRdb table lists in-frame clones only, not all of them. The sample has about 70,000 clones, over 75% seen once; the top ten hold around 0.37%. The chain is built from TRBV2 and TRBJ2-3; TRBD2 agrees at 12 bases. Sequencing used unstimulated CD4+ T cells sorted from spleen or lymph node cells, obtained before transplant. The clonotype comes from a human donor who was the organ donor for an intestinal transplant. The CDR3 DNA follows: TGTGCCAGCAGTGAAGGGTGGCTAGCGGGGGGGGGATCTAGCACAGATACGCAGTATTTT. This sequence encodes CASSEGWLAGGGSSTDTQYF. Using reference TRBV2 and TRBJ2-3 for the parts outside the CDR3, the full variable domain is EPEVTQTPSHQVTQMGQEVILRCVPISNHLYFYWYRQILGQKVEFLVSFYNNEISEKSEIFDDQFSVERPDGSNFTLKIRSTKLEDSAMYFCASSEGWLAGGGSSTDTQYFGPGTRLTVL.